One sample yielded the 10 T cell receptor beta chains listed below, sequenced in a study of vaccination effects on CD4 cells after COVID-19. The assay was immunoSEQ multiplex PCR, and TCRdb's table has in-frame clones only and misses some. The table includes nearly 30,000 clones, roughly 80% detected once. Sequencing followed a ViraFEST assay step that expanded antigen-specific CD4+ T cells with viral peptide pools. The culture ran for roughly 10 days before CD4+ T cells were isolated. The cohort was immunized with two doses of either the BNT162b2 or mRNA-1273 vaccine. No antigen has been assigned to these receptors. The sequencing used CD4+ T cells from PBMCs cultured with HCoV-229E spike peptides, collected after COVID-19 vaccination. Every receptor here comes from a human donor who received a COVID-19 vaccine.

V and J are TRBV11-3 and TRBJ2-1, with D possibly being TRBD2 (7 bases). Trimming took off 0 bases at V and 6 bases at J, with 18 bases between the two ends. The CDR3 has 17 residues. From germline, CDR1 is SGHNT and CDR2 YENEEA. CDR3 sequence (DNA): TGTGCCAGCAGCTTAGAAGAAGGGGGGGCGGTGGGCAATGAGCAGTTCTTC. Its translation is CASSLEEGGAVGNEQFF.

The chain joins TRBV6-1 to TRBJ1-4; a possible D gene is TRBD1 (6 bases). The V gene lost 3 bases and the J gene lost 0 bases, with 8 bases spanning the gap. The V gene's germline CDR1 is MNHNS and CDR2 SASEGT. This CDR3 comprises 15 residues. The CDR3: CASSDRGSTNEKLFF. The DNA of the CDR3 is TGTGCCAGCAGTGACAGGGGTTCAACTAATGAAAAACTGTTTTTT.

J is TRBJ1-4 and V is TRBV7-9; D call uncertain. Germline V gives CDR1 SEHNR, CDR2 FQNEAQ (reference sequence). The CDR3 loop spans 15 amino acids. V gave up 5 bases and J gave up 8 bases, with 18 bases separating them. CDR3 nucleotides: TGTGCCAGCAGCCTGTCGGAAGTAGTGGGAGAAAAACTGTTTTTT. It yields the protein CASSLSEVVGEKLFF.

The chain uses TRBV6-5 and TRBJ1-5; D possibly corresponds to TRBD1 (6 bases). Trimming took 6 bases from V and 4 from J, leaving 13 bases between them. The CDR3 has 14 amino acids. The V gene's germline CDR1 is MNHEY and CDR2 SVGAGI. The CDR3 DNA follows: TGTGCCAGCAGGAATACAGGGAATAATCAGCCCCAGCATTTT. Protein sequence: CASRNTGNNQPQHF.

CDR3 loop: CASSWERGTTGELFF. The CDR3 coding sequence is TGTGCCAGCAGCTGGGAGCGGGGAACCACCGGGGAGCTGTTTTTT. The chain recombines TRBV6-5 with TRBJ2-2; TRBD2 matches 7 bases. Germline lookup yields CDR1 MNHEY and CDR2 SVGAGI. The CDR3 length is 15 residues. Losses at the gene ends were 6 bases for V and 4 bases for J; bases not matched to a gene: 8.

This rearrangement joins TRBV5-6 to TRBJ1-4; D remains unclear. This CDR3 has 14 amino acids. Germline-derived CDR1 and CDR2 are SGHDT and YYEEEE. The germline V and J ends were trimmed by 2 bases and 6 bases, with 11 bases remaining between them. CDR3 DNA: TGTGCCAGCAGCTTAAGGCTGCGGGATGAAAAACTGTTTTTT. This gives the protein CASSLRLRDEKLFF.

This clone was observed a single time. The chain carries TRBV7-6 and TRBJ2-3; D unresolved. Trimming shortened V by 8 bases and J by 3 bases, and 6 bases separated the two germline ends. CDR1 and CDR2 (germline): SGHVS, FNYEAQ. This CDR3 comprises 11 residues. The CDR3: CASLGTDTQYF. DNA of the CDR3: TGTGCCAGCTTGGGGACAGATACGCAGTATTTT.

This rearrangement joins TRBV20-1 to TRBJ2-7; D could derive from TRBD1 or TRBD2 (5 bases each). CDR1 is DFQATT and CDR2 is SNEGSKA in the germline V gene (reference sequence). The CDR3 contains 11 residues. V was pared by 7 bases and J by 6 bases, with 13 bases between. In DNA, the CDR3 is TGCAGTGTTGGGGGTTGGAGCGAGCAGTACTTC. It specifies CSVGGWSEQYF.

V gene TRBV15 combines with J gene TRBJ2-5, with TRBD2 matching over 7 bases. The ends lost 3 bases at V and 1 base at J; junction bases unmatched: 14. Germline V gene data show CDR1 as LNHNV and CDR2 as YYDKDF (reference sequence). The CDR3 is made up of 18 amino acids. Here the CDR3 DNA reads TGTGCCACCAGCAGGGGGCCCATAGCGGGTCGACGCCAAGAGACCCAGTACTTC. Amino acids: CATSRGPIAGRRQETQYF.

This clone was seen more than once but under ten times. The V and J genes are TRBV19 and TRBJ1-5; D perhaps matches TRBD1 (5 bases). The germline gives CDR1 LNHDA, CDR2 SQIVND (reference sequence). CDR3 size: 14 residues. V was trimmed by 4 bases and J by 7 bases, leaving 14 bases between them. This CDR3 is CASSNPGQAQPQHF. CDR3 bases: TGTGCCAGTAGTAATCCGGGGCAGGCCCAGCCCCAGCATTTT.